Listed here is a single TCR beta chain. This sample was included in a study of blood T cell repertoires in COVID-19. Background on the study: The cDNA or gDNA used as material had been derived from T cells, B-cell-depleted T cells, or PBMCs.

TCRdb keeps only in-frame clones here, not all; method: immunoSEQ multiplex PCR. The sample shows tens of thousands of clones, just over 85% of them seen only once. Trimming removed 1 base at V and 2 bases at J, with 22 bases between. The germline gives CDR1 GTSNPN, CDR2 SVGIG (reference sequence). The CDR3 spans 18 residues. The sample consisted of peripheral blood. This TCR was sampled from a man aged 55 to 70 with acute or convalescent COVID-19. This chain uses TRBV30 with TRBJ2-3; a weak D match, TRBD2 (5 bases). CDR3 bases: TGTGCCTGGAGTGCTGCGCCAGTGAGGGAGAGATCCACAGATACGCAGTATTTT. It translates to CAWSAAPVRERSTDTQYF.